The present TCR beta chain was sequenced within a study of ipilimumab plus nivolumab after autologous stem cell transplantation. About the research overall: DLBCL patients had primary refractory or relapsed disease.

Assay: immunoSEQ multiplex PCR; the TCRdb copy retains only in-frame clones and omits some. The top ten clones hold more than 6.5% of a sample with over 15,000 clones, 65% to 85% of them seen once. Checkpoint therapy with ipilimumab 1 mg/kg began 14 to 28 days after transplant. Patients received nivolumab 3 mg/kg at weeks 1, 4, 7, 10, then fortnightly to week 26. Trimming removed 5 bases from V and 3 bases from J, with 15 bases in between. CDR1 and CDR2 from the germline V gene are SGHRS and YFSETQ. This CDR3 contains 14 residues. About this clone itself: Its antigen is not identified.

The study's findings and limits: Authors suggest TCR repertoire, Treg phenotype and gut microbiota support further study.

This clonotype originated in a male donor with diffuse large B-cell lymphoma. Here the sequenced sample was PBMCs, taken in a trial of ipilimumab plus nivolumab as post-transplant consolidation. The chain links TRBV5-1 to TRBJ2-7; D is perhaps TRBD1 or TRBD2 (5 bases each). The CDR3 is CASRTGTDFYEQYF. As DNA, the CDR3 is TGCGCCAGCAGAACCGGGACGGATTTCTACGAGCAGTACTTC.